These T cell receptor beta chains were read from a single sample in a study of Ad26.COV2.S vaccination and SARS-CoV-2 variants. The method was immunoSEQ multiplex PCR; TCRdb's version includes in-frame clones alone and lacks a portion of them. Seen here are hundreds of thousands of clones, roughly 90% observed once, and the top ten hold roughly 1.5%. The sample here was peripheral blood, taken in a trial of Ad26.COV2.S vaccine versus placebo. The receptors here all came from a person between 18 and 65 years old who received the Ad26.COV2.S COVID-19 vaccine or a placebo. Both conserved end residues are part of each CDR3. Each record gives: D gene, J gene, clone size, V gene, CDR3 protein, CDR3 DNA. A D gene is named only where the DNA matches it firmly. The listing skips clone size in some rows; elsewhere it reads once, few, many or a size class.

>.|TRBJ2-5|.|TRBV7-8
CASSPRTVQETQYF
TGTGCCAGCAGCCCAAGGACAGTCCAAGAGACCCAGTACTTC
>TRBD1|TRBJ1-5|.|TRBV6-5
CASSRTGRSNQPQHF
TGTGCCAGCAGTCGGACAGGGAGGAGCAATCAGCCCCAGCATTTT
>TRBD1|TRBJ2-7|.|TRBV11-2
CASKPGGYEQYF
TGTGCCAGCAAACCAGGGGGTTACGAGCAGTACTTC
>.|TRBJ2-6|.|TRBV18
CASSRGSSGANVLTF
TGTGCCAGCTCACGGGGAAGCTCTGGGGCCAACGTCCTGACTTTC
>TRBD1|TRBJ2-5|.|TRBV6-6
CASSSGQAQETQYF
TGTGCCAGCAGTTCCGGACAGGCCCAAGAGACCCAGTACTTC
>.|TRBJ1-2|.|TRBV4-2
CASSQGNVFLDGYTF
TGTGCCAGCAGCCAAGGAAACGTGTTTCTCGACGGCTACACCTTC
>.|TRBJ1-5|.|TRBV27
CASSLSLSENQPQHF
TGTGCCAGCAGTTTATCCTTGTCAGAGAATCAGCCCCAGCATTTT
>TRBD1|TRBJ1-5|few|TRBV6-1
CASSERTGRDQPQHF
TGTGCCAGCAGTGAAAGGACAGGGAGAGATCAGCCCCAGCATTTT
>.|TRBJ1-6|.|TRBV20-1
CSASRPPGNSPLHF
TGCAGTGCTAGTCGACCGCCGGGCAATTCACCCCTCCACTTT
>.|TRBJ1-3|.|TRBV30
CALTEGPSSGNTIYF
TGTGCCCTGACTGAAGGACCCTCCTCTGGAAACACCATATATTTT
>.|TRBJ2-7|.|TRBV30
CAWSLDRPGGF
TGTGCCTGGAGTCTGGACAGGCCCGGGGGCTTC
>TRBD1|TRBJ2-3|.|TRBV3-1/TRBV3-2
CASRRDRGLGTDTQYF
TGTGCCAGCAGACGGGACAGGGGGCTTGGCACAGATACGCAGTATTTT
>TRBD1|TRBJ1-4|.|TRBV27
CASRLGQGVEKLFF
TGTGCCAGCAGGCTGGGACAGGGGGTTGAAAAACTGTTTTTT
>.|TRBJ1-4|.|TRBV5-1
CASSSGGAIEKLFF
TGCGCCAGCAGCTCTGGGGGGGCGATTGAAAAACTGTTTTTT
>TRBD2|TRBJ2-7|.|TRBV7-9
CASSSTSGGAGEQYF
TGTGCCAGCAGCTCCACTAGCGGGGGGGCGGGCGAGCAGTACTTC
>.|TRBJ1-2|.|TRBV7-8
CASSLDTYSNYGYTF
TGTGCCAGCAGCTTAGACACATACTCTAACTATGGCTACACCTTC
>.|TRBJ2-7|.|TRBV7-9
CASSFFDGTYEQYF
TGTGCCAGCAGCTTTTTTGACGGAACCTACGAGCAGTACTTC
>TRBD2|TRBJ2-1|.|TRBV11-1
CASSLAPGTSGYNEQFF
TGTGCCAGCAGCTTAGCTCCCGGGACTAGCGGCTACAATGAGCAGTTCTTC
>.|TRBJ2-1|.|TRBV19
CASSILRGDEQFF
TGTGCCAGTAGTATACTCCGCGGGGATGAGCAGTTCTTC
>TRBD2|TRBJ2-3|.|TRBV7-3
CASSLVGGADTQYF
TGTGCCAGCAGCTTAGTTGGGGGGGCAGATACGCAGTATTTT
>.|TRBJ2-7|.|TRBV4-2
CASSQVDRSYEQYF
TGTGCCAGCAGCCAAGTCGACCGAAGTTACGAGCAGTACTTC
>.|TRBJ2-3|.|TRBV6-2/TRBV6-3
CASSYPTDSSSTDTQYF
TGTGCCAGCAGTTACCCGACGGACAGCTCTAGCACAGATACGCAGTATTTT
>TRBD1|TRBJ2-7|.|TRBV7-6
CASSRSGTGYEQYF
TGTGCCAGCAGCCGCTCCGGGACAGGGTACGAGCAGTACTTC
>.|TRBJ2-5|.|TRBV5-6
CASSLVGGTKETQYF
TGTGCCAGCAGCTTGGTTGGGGGCACGAAAGAGACCCAGTACTTC
>.|TRBJ1-1|.|TRBV18
CASSPGRPNTEAFF
TGTGCCAGCTCACCGGGACGGCCAAACACTGAAGCTTTCTTT
>.|TRBJ1-5|.|TRBV19
CASSIGKIGGQPQHF
TGTGCCAGTAGTATTGGCAAAATAGGGGGTCAGCCCCAGCATTTT
>TRBD2|TRBJ2-7|.|TRBV9
CASSVAAGAGYEQYF
TGTGCCAGCAGCGTAGCGGCGGGAGCAGGATACGAGCAGTACTTC
>TRBD1|TRBJ1-2|.|TRBV5-4
CASSWEGQGSGYTF
TGTGCCAGCAGCTGGGAGGGACAGGGGTCTGGCTACACCTTC
>.|TRBJ1-1|.|TRBV10-3
CATQSSTGSLTEAFF
TGTGCCACTCAAAGTTCGACAGGTTCCCTCACTGAAGCTTTCTTT
>.|TRBJ1-2|.|TRBV10-3
CAIRSLGDGYTF
TGTGCCATCAGAAGCTTGGGGGATGGCTACACCTTC
>.|TRBJ2-7|.|TRBV6-6
CAAGVYEQYF
TGTGCCGCAGGGGTCTACGAGCAGTACTTC
>.|TRBJ1-1|.|TRBV18
CASSPTSVSPKKSDTEAFF
TGTGCCAGCTCACCGACCAGCGTCAGCCCCAAGAAGTCGGACACTGAAGCTTTCTTT
>TRBD1|TRBJ2-7|.|TRBV5-1
CASSLGQGRTYEQYF
TGCGCCAGCAGCTTGGGACAGGGGAGGACCTACGAGCAGTACTTC
>TRBD1|TRBJ1-5|.|TRBV2
CASRTGQLNQPQHF
TGTGCCAGCAGAACGGGACAGCTCAATCAGCCCCAGCATTTT
>.|TRBJ1-6|.|TRBV30
CAWALGISPLHF
TGTGCCTGGGCACTAGGGATTTCACCCCTCCACTTT
>.|TRBJ2-5|.|TRBV6-6
CASTDFQETQYF
TGTGCCAGCACGGACTTTCAAGAGACCCAGTACTTC
>TRBD2|TRBJ2-7|.|TRBV27
CASSLSGLAGQYEQYF
TGTGCCAGCAGTTTATCCGGACTAGCGGGACAATACGAGCAGTACTTC
>.|TRBJ2-1|.|TRBV20-1
CSASARGLARLYNEQFF
TGCAGTGCTAGTGCCCGGGGGCTAGCACGGCTCTACAATGAGCAGTTCTTC
>.|TRBJ2-5|.|TRBV6-6
CASRGRPQETQYF
TGTGCCAGCAGGGGAAGGCCCCAAGAGACCCAGTACTTC
>TRBD2|TRBJ2-1|.|TRBV10-3
CAITQTGGNEQFF
TGTGCCATCACACAGACGGGGGGCAATGAGCAGTTCTTC
>.|TRBJ1-5|.|TRBV18
CASSSGFGKQNPQPQHF
TGTGCCAGCTCATCGGGGTTTGGGAAACAGAACCCACAGCCCCAGCATTTT
>TRBD1|TRBJ2-2|.|TRBV3-1/TRBV3-2
CASSQDLDRIEAGELFF
TGTGCCAGCAGCCAAGATTTGGACAGGATCGAGGCCGGGGAGCTGTTTTTT
>TRBD1|TRBJ1-1|.|TRBV3-1/TRBV3-2
CASSQASQGAGAFF
TGTGCCAGCAGCCAAGCCAGCCAGGGGGCTGGAGCTTTCTTT
>.|TRBJ1-4|once|TRBV23-1
CASSQSAVGEKLFF
TGCGCCAGCAGTCAATCGGCGGTTGGGGAAAAACTGTTTTTT
>.|TRBJ1-1|.|TRBV19
CASSRGAGTEAFF
TGTGCCAGTAGTCGGGGGGCCGGCACTGAAGCTTTCTTT
>TRBD2|TRBJ2-3|.|TRBV7-3
CASSFSGTSGGYTDTQYF
TGTGCCAGCAGCTTCTCCGGGACTAGCGGGGGCTACACAGATACGCAGTATTTT
>TRBD1|TRBJ1-1|.|TRBV29-1
CSVYRQGSTEAFF
TGCAGCGTTTACCGACAGGGGAGCACTGAAGCTTTCTTT
>.|TRBJ2-3|.|TRBV9
CASSVGGGFTDTQYF
TGTGCCAGCAGCGTCGGAGGGGGTTTCACAGATACGCAGTATTTT
>.|TRBJ2-1|.|TRBV5-1
CASSLVGASNEQFF
TGCGCCAGCAGCTTGGTAGGCGCCTCCAATGAGCAGTTCTTC
>.|TRBJ2-1|once|TRBV5-1
CASSLDGDGYNEQFF
TGCGCCAGCAGCTTGGATGGAGATGGCTACAATGAGCAGTTCTTC
>.|TRBJ1-6|.|TRBV6-6
CASSYSNRDSPLHF
TGTGCCAGCAGTTACTCAAACAGGGATTCACCCCTCCACTTT
>TRBD1|TRBJ2-1|.|TRBV11-3
CASSLAGTGVGNNEQFF
TGTGCCAGCAGCTTAGCTGGTACAGGGGTGGGAAACAATGAGCAGTTCTTC
>.|TRBJ2-3|.|TRBV11-1
CASSLVQSSSTDTQYF
TGTGCCAGCAGCTTAGTTCAGTCGTCTAGCACAGATACGCAGTATTTT
>.|TRBJ1-4|.|TRBV30
CAWDLGATNEKLFF
TGTGCCTGGGACCTAGGTGCAACTAATGAAAAACTGTTTTTT